A single T cell receptor beta chain is shown here with its context. The target antigen is unknown. This sample stems from a study of cytomegalovirus exposure and HLA in healthy donors. Study overall: Among 398 genotyped donors, around 80% fell in the Caucasian-associated ancestry cluster.

Primers included in the PCR were 60 Vbeta and 13 Jbeta primers. Sequenced by immunoSEQ multiplex PCR; TCRdb stores in-frame clones only, minus some. The sample contains 200,000 to 250,000 clones, roughly 84% of which appear only once. Germline assignment: CDR1 SGHVS and CDR2 FNYEAQ. CDR3 length: 14 residues. V lost 1 base, J lost 4 bases, and 0 bases stayed unmatched. Study-wide points: The likely explanation for a cluster of highly shared sequence variants was sequencing artifact. TCR beta V segments were, for the most part, productive about 87% or about 30% of the time in an earlier analysis. Apparent HLA restriction characterized most CMV-associated TCR beta chains in a later analysis.

The sequence derives from a man in his fifties or sixties in good health and CMV-seronegative. Sequencing used PBMCs. The J gene is TRBJ2-2, the V gene TRBV7-6, with TRBD2 identical over 7 bases. The CDR3 loop is CASSLGTSTGELFF. In DNA form, the CDR3 reads TGTGCCAGCAGCTTAGGGACTAGCACCGGGGAGCTGTTTTTT.